The T cell receptor beta chain described here comes from a study of blood T cells in healthy people across ages. Study-wide results and caveats: Age advanced and TCR beta diversity per million T cells fell, roughly linearly. PBMCs were not sorted, which prevented a conclusive comparison of naive versus antigen-experienced cells.

The CDR3 loop spans 14 amino acids. The ends lost 6 bases at V and 6 bases at J; junction bases unmatched: 8. The germline V gene has CDR1 MDHEN and CDR2 SYDVKM. Those donating, healthy Caucasian individuals from Russia, were aged about 6 to 95. Concerning this clonotype: Its antigen is unidentified.

Together with a sample-barcoded 5' primer, a J-beta primer mix was included in a second PCR lasting roughly 6 to 12 cycles. TCRdb re-derived calls from the 5' RACE reads in MiXCR, one entry per CDR3 protein. The table includes 1.4 million or so distinct CDR3 sequences, around 40% detected once. This sequence originates from a woman aged 18 to 35 in good health. This rearrangement joins TRBV28 to TRBJ2-3; 8 nucleotides align to TRBD2. Sequences were obtained from blood. The CDR3, as DNA: TGTGCCAGCAGACGAAGCGGGAGCGGTGATACGCAGTATTTT. Amino acid sequence: CASRRSGSGDTQYF. Based on the CDR3 plus reference TRBV28 and TRBJ2-3, the full variable domain is DVKVTQSSRYLVKRTGEKVFLECVQDMDHENMFWYRQDPGLGLRLIYFSYDVKMKEKGDIPEGYSVSREKKERFSLILESASTNQTSMYLCASRRSGSGDTQYFGPGTRLTVL.